This T cell receptor beta chain derives from a study of Graves' ophthalmopathy and Graves' hyperthyroidism. This clonotype was observed many times. Its specificity is unknown. Investigators amplified TCR beta CDR3 regions from RNA transcripts. A first-round RT-PCR used HTBI primers, followed by a second-round multiplex PCR. MiXCR, run by TCRdb on the multiplex PCR reads, gives a single entry per CDR3 protein. The sample shows 45,000 to 60,000 distinct CDR3 sequences, roughly half of them seen only once. Regarding the study as a whole: The authors also found most expanded thyroid clonotypes above 0.001 frequency in blood.

Germline CDR1 and CDR2: SGHAT and FQNNGV. This CDR3 spans 16 amino acids. V gave up 1 base and J gave up 2 bases; unmatched junction bases: 4. The study enrolled ophthalmopathy donors with moderate-to-severe activity, CAS ≥3, NOSPECS ≥4 and duration under 3 months. Symptoms, serum thyroxine and TRAb, thyroid ultrasound, and orbital computed tomography formed the diagnostic basis. A 10 ml volume of fresh peripheral blood provided the PBMCs. Sequences were obtained from peripheral blood. This chain links TRBV11-2 with TRBJ2-5; TRBD2 matches at 10 bases. The source of this sequence is an adult woman with Graves' ophthalmopathy. CDR3 sequence: CASSLGTSGGQETQYF. CDR3 sequence (DNA): TGTGCCAGCAGCTTAGGGACTAGCGGAGGGCAAGAGACCCAGTACTTC.